This passage covers 19 T cell receptor beta chains from one sample sequenced in a study of blood T cell repertoires in COVID-19. Here immunoSEQ multiplex PCR was the method, and the copy in TCRdb shows in-frame clones only, minus some. The sample includes 250,000 to 300,000 clones, approximately 78% of them seen just once. Sequenced material: PBMCs or T cells enriched from blood (not recorded which). The receptor source for this set is a man aged 35 to 55 who had been exposed to COVID-19.

The chain uses TRBV27 and TRBJ1-5, with D tentatively TRBD1 (5 bases). The CDR3 runs to 13 residues. CDR1 and CDR2 (germline): MNHEY, SMNVEV (reference sequence). V lost 5 bases, J lost 5 bases, and 10 bases lay in between. The CDR3 nucleotides read TGTGCCAGCAGTCTCCAGGGTTATCAGCCCCAGCATTTT. Its protein product is CASSLQGYQPQHF.

V is TRBV30 and J is TRBJ1-2; 11 bases are shared with TRBD1. Trimming cost V 6 bases and J 4 bases; bases outside gene matches: 10. Germline CDR1 reads GTSNPN; CDR2 reads SVGIG (reference sequence). The CDR3 has 15 residues. CDR3 sequence: CACLRDRGSSYGYTF. CDR3 nucleotide sequence: TGTGCCTGCCTACGGGACAGGGGGAGCAGCTATGGCTACACCTTC.

The DNA of the CDR3 is TGCGCCAGCAGTGACGATAAACTATCCCGAAATGAGCAGTTCTTC. This sequence encodes CASSDDKLSRNEQFF. The chain carries TRBV10-1 and TRBJ2-1; D uncertain. CDR1 and CDR2 (germline): WNHNN, SYGVQD (reference sequence). V gave up 3 bases and J gave up 7 bases, with 16 bases separating them. CDR3 size: 15 residues.

The V gene is TRBV10-3, the J gene TRBJ1-5; TRBD1 might be the D (6 bases). Germline V gene sequence: CDR1 ENHRY, CDR2 SYGVKD. The CDR3 contains 15 residues. Trimming pared 4 bases from V and 0 bases from J, leaving 10 bases between. The CDR3 reads CAISAGQNSNQPQHF. CDR3 bases: TGTGCCATCAGTGCGGGACAAAATAGCAATCAGCCCCAGCATTTT.

V and J are TRBV5-4 and TRBJ2-5; D may be TRBD2 (5 bases). With 5 bases removed from V and 2 bases from J, the gap between germline ends came to 10 bases. The CDR3 totals 13 residues. The germline V gene has CDR1 SGHNT and CDR2 YYREEE (reference sequence). The CDR3 region is CASRTGEQETQYF. The CDR3 DNA is TGTGCCAGCAGGACCGGGGAGCAAGAGACCCAGTACTTC.

This clone was picked up a small number of times. The chain recombines TRBV5-1 with TRBJ2-1; D call uncertain. V was shortened by 2 bases and J by 0 bases, with 9 bases between the two germline ends. Per the germline V gene, CDR1 is SGHRS and CDR2 is YFSETQ. The CDR3 is 15 residues long. The CDR3 region has the DNA TGCGCCAGCAGCTTTAGTTCGAGCTCCTACAATGAGCAGTTCTTC. It specifies CASSFSSSSYNEQFF.

The V gene is TRBV7-2, the J gene TRBJ1-1, with TRBD1 matching 9 bases. The V and J ends lost 10 bases and 7 bases, in that order; junction bases with no gene match: 10. Germline V gene lookup returns CDR1 SGHTA and CDR2 FQGNSA. This CDR3 is 13 amino acids long. DNA for the CDR3: TGTGCCATCAATACAGGGGGCCCCGATGAAGCTTTCTTT. Translation gives CAINTGGPDEAFF.

To note about this clone: Its ends do not fully match the called genes, so a read error is possible. Here the CDR3 reads CASSLAGGTGELFF. Here the CDR3 DNA reads TGTGCTAGCAGCTTGGCGGGTGGGACCGGGGAGCTGTTTTTT. The V gene is TRBV7-7, the J gene TRBJ2-2, with TRBD2 as a possible D gene (5 bases). The CDR3 length is 14 residues. The V gene's germline CDR1 is SSHAT and CDR2 FNYEAQ (reference sequence). The full variable domain, rest sourced from reference TRBV7-7 and TRBJ2-2, is GAGVSQSPRYKVTKRGQDVTLRCDPISSHATLYWYQQALGQGPEFLTYFNYEAQPDKSGLPSDRFSAERPEGSISTLTIQRTEQRDSAMYRCASSLAGGTGELFFGEGSRLTVL.

The chain links TRBV6-4 to TRBJ1-2; D gene unclear. V shed 2 bases and J shed 7 bases, with 11 bases lying between them. The CDR3 covers 13 residues. CDR1 and CDR2 from the germline V gene are MRHNA and SNTAGT. Here the CDR3 reads CASSDRPSGGYTF. The CDR3 DNA reads as TGTGCCAGCAGTGACCGTCCCTCGGGTGGCTACACCTTC.

This clone was counted a single time. This sequence joins TRBV7-3 and TRBJ2-1, with unresolved D. The CDR3 is 13 residues long. CDR1 is SGHTA and CDR2 is FQGTGA in the germline V gene. Trimming took 4 bases from V and 1 from J, leaving 5 bases between them. CDR3 DNA: TGTGCCAGCAGCTCACAGTCCTACAATGAGCAGTTCTTC. Protein sequence: CASSSQSYNEQFF.

This clone was picked up many times. The chain carries TRBV11-1 and TRBJ2-1; 7 nucleotides align to TRBD1. Per germline, CDR1 SGHAT and CDR2 FQDESV (reference sequence). With 1 base clipped from V and 4 bases from J, the junction kept 4 bases outside the gene matches. This CDR3 spans 15 amino acids. CDR3 nucleotides: TGTGCCAGCAGCTTAGACAGGGGCTTATACAATGAGCAGTTCTTC. This encodes CASSLDRGLYNEQFF.

This clone showed up just once. The genes are TRBV5-1 and TRBJ2-7, with TRBD2 matching 8 bases. Germline loops: CDR1 SGHRS, CDR2 YFSETQ. CDR3 length equals 14 residues. J was trimmed by 7 bases and V by 2 bases; bases with no gene match: 8. The CDR3 DNA sequence: TGCGCCAGCAGCTTTGGTAGCGGGATGGGAGAGCAGTACTTC. Translating gives CASSFGSGMGEQYF.

The CDR3, as DNA: TGTGCCTGGTCCGGCGGGGCTGAAGCTTTCTTT. It specifies CAWSGGAEAFF. The chain is built from TRBV30 and TRBJ1-1; D call uncertain. V lost 5 bases to trimming and J lost 6 bases, with 10 bases between them. This CDR3 is built from 11 residues. Germline V gene sequence: CDR1 GTSNPN, CDR2 SVGIG (reference sequence).

The chain has TRBV19 and TRBJ2-7; 11 bases are shared with TRBD2. Germline assignment: CDR1 LNHDA and CDR2 SQIVND (reference sequence). This CDR3 contains 14 residues. The J segment lost 4 bases and the V segment lost 4 bases, leaving 3 bases of the junction unmatched. CDR3 bases: TGTGCCAGTAGTACCACTAGCGGGAGATACGAGCAGTACTTC. This translates into CASSTTSGRYEQYF. Together with reference TRBV19 and TRBJ2-7, the CDR3 gives the full variable domain: DGGITQSPKYLFRKEGQNVTLSCEQNLNHDAMYWYRQDPGQGLRLIYYSQIVNDFQKGDIAEGYSVSREKKESFPLTVTSAQKNPTAFYLCASSTTSGRYEQYFGPGTRLTVT.

The sample holds one count of this clone. J is TRBJ2-1 and V is TRBV6-6; 8 nucleotides match TRBD2. Germline trimming cut 6 bases from V and 1 base from J; bases unmatched to any gene: 2. Germline loops: CDR1 MNHNY, CDR2 SVGAGI (reference sequence). The CDR3 length is 14 residues. DNA for the CDR3: TGTGCCAGCAGACTAGCGGAGTCCTACAATGAGCAGTTCTTC. It is translated as CASRLAESYNEQFF.

This clone has only one observation. This sequence joins TRBV7-9 and TRBJ2-7, with unresolved D. CDR1 and CDR2 from the germline V gene are SEHNR and FQNEAQ (reference sequence). This CDR3 is built from 13 residues. Trimming pared 5 bases from V and 5 bases from J, leaving 13 bases between. The CDR3 reads CASSPRSKNEQYF. The CDR3 DNA follows: TGTGCCAGCAGCCCACGGAGCAAGAACGAGCAGTACTTC.

This clone occurred once. The genes are TRBV27 and TRBJ2-2; 7 nucleotides align to TRBD1. The CDR3 covers 15 residues. The germline gives CDR1 MNHEY, CDR2 SMNVEV (reference sequence). The trim removed 6 bases at V and 2 bases at J, leaving 6 bases unmatched. This chain's CDR3 is CASRVGTANTGELFF. The CDR3 DNA sequence: TGTGCCAGCAGAGTCGGGACAGCCAACACCGGGGAGCTGTTTTTT.

The chain employs TRBV2 and TRBJ2-2; 12 nucleotides match TRBD2. The V gene end was trimmed by 7 bases and the J gene end by 5 bases; junction bases not matched to a gene: 5. The CDR3 has 15 residues. Germline-derived CDR1 and CDR2 are SNHLY and FYNNEI. The CDR3 DNA reads TGTGCCAGCACCCTAGCGGGAGGGATAACCGGGGAGCTGTTTTTT. Its translation is CASTLAGGITGELFF.

This clone was recorded a few times. The V gene is TRBV7-9, the J gene TRBJ2-3; 8 positions agree with TRBD1. The CDR3 runs to 14 residues. Germline trimming cut 5 bases from V and 2 bases from J; bases unmatched to any gene: 3. Germline values: CDR1 SEHNR, CDR2 FQNEAQ (reference sequence). Written as DNA, the CDR3 is TGTGCCAGCAGCCCGACAGGGGTCACAGATACGCAGTATTTT. Translated: CASSPTGVTDTQYF.